These 25 T cell receptor beta chains originate from one sample sequenced in a study of blood T cell repertoires in COVID-19. TCRdb keeps only in-frame clones here, not all; method: immunoSEQ multiplex PCR. In the table there are over 100,000 clones, 75% to 90% of which are singletons. The material sequenced was peripheral blood. Receptor source: a man aged 55 to 69 with acute or convalescent COVID-19.

This clone occurred once. The rearrangement links TRBV5-1 to TRBJ2-2; 8 bases line up with TRBD1. CDR3 size: 14 residues. After removal of 4 bases from V and 4 bases from J, the junction contained 3 bases not matched to a gene. CDR1 is SGHRS, CDR2 YFSETQ, per germline. The CDR3 region has the DNA TGCGCCAGCAGCGAGGGACAGGTCACCGGGGAGCTGTTTTTT. It encodes CASSEGQVTGELFF.

The chain recombines TRBV5-4 with TRBJ1-2, with D unclear. The germline gives CDR1 SGHNT, CDR2 YYREEE (reference sequence). CDR3 length: 14 residues. V gave up 2 bases and J gave up 2 bases, with 10 bases separating them. CDR3 region: CASSLPTENYGYTF. CDR3 in DNA: TGTGCCAGCAGCTTACCGACGGAGAACTATGGCTACACCTTC.

CDR3 residues: CASSYRGYEQYF. Here the CDR3 DNA reads TGTGCCAGCTCATACAGGGGCTACGAGCAGTACTTC. The J gene is TRBJ2-7, the V gene TRBV18; 7 bases agree with TRBD1. The germline V gene has CDR1 KGHSH and CDR2 LQKENI. The CDR3 consists of 12 residues. V shed 5 bases and J 3 bases; nucleotides not matched to a gene: 1.

The V call is TRBV2, the J call TRBJ1-3, with 9 bases that match TRBD1. The germline V gene encodes CDR1 SNHLY and CDR2 FYNNEI. The ends lost 6 bases at V and 8 bases at J; junction bases unmatched: 8. This CDR3 comprises 14 residues. CDR3 sequence reads: CASSLIQGADTIYF. The CDR3 coding sequence is TGTGCCAGCAGCTTGATACAGGGGGCAGACACCATATATTTT.

V gene TRBV18 combines with J gene TRBJ1-4; D possibly corresponds to TRBD1 (6 bases). CDR3 size: 18 residues. Germline loops: CDR1 KGHSH, CDR2 LQKENI. V was cut by 3 bases and J by 0 bases, with 17 bases left in between. CDR3 DNA: TGTGCCAGCTCACCGGGACAAAAGGCTTATGCAACTAATGAAAAACTGTTTTTT. Its translation is CASSPGQKAYATNEKLFF.

The chain has TRBV15 and TRBJ2-1, with 10 bases identical to TRBD1. V trimming: 6 bases; J trimming: 11 bases; junction bases outside the gene matches: 10. The CDR3 runs 14 residues. CDR1 LNHNV and CDR2 YYDKDF come from the germline V gene (reference sequence). CDR3 coding DNA: TGTGCCACCAGTGCGGGACAGGGGCGTACCAAGCAGTTCTTC. As protein: CATSAGQGRTKQFF.

CDR3 nucleotide sequence: TGTGCCAGTAGTATAGGGTGGTCAGGGAACTATGGCTACACCTTC. Protein: CASSIGWSGNYGYTF. The V call is TRBV19, the J call TRBJ1-2; perhaps TRBD1 as D (5 bases). Germline CDR1 LNHDA, CDR2 SQIVND (reference sequence). The V end lost 1 base, the J end lost 2 bases, and 11 bases lay between the germline ends. The CDR3 has 15 residues.

This clone was counted a single time. Other DNA sequences from this sample encode an identical CDR3 as well. The gene calls are TRBV27 and TRBJ2-7, with 8 bases aligning to TRBD1. CDR1 is MNHEY and CDR2 is SMNVEV in the germline V gene (reference sequence). V lost 4 bases, J lost 2 bases, and 4 bases stayed unmatched. The CDR3 has 14 amino acids. DNA of the CDR3: TGTGCCAGCAGTTCCGACAGGGGCCCCTACGAGCAGTACGTC. Translating it yields CASSSDRGPYEQYV.

V gene TRBV5-4 combines with J gene TRBJ1-4; 8 bases are shared with TRBD1. The germline gives CDR1 SGHNT, CDR2 YYREEE (reference sequence). The length of the CDR3 is 14 residues. J lost 8 bases, V lost 2 bases, and 5 bases had no gene match. The CDR3 reads CASSLQGVEEKLFF. The CDR3 coding sequence is TGTGCCAGCAGCTTACAGGGGGTGGAAGAAAAACTGTTTTTT.

V usage is TRBV9 and J usage is TRBJ2-3, with 9 bases identical to TRBD1. CDR3 length equals 16 residues. The junction had 7 bases not matched to a gene; V was cut back by 4 bases and J by 1 base. CDR1 is SGDLS and CDR2 is YYNGEE in the germline V gene. CDR3 protein: CASSSGTGFRTDTQYF. CDR3 nucleotides: TGTGCCAGCAGCTCCGGGACAGGGTTTCGCACAGATACGCAGTATTTT. Full variable domain (rest looked up from reference TRBV9 and TRBJ2-3): DSGVTQTPKHLITATGQRVTLRCSPRSGDLSVYWYQQSLDQGLQFLIQYYNGEERAKGNILERFSAQQFPDLHSELNLSSLELGDSALYFCASSSGTGFRTDTQYFGPGTRLTVL.

The CDR3 region has the DNA TGTGCCAGCAGCTGGGGACAGGGTATGAACACCGGGGAGCTGTTTTTT. Protein: CASSWGQGMNTGELFF. The chain combines TRBV5-6 with TRBJ2-2; TRBD1 agrees at 9 bases. The CDR3 length is 16 residues. With V trimmed by 3 bases and J by 1 base, 4 bases remained unmatched. CDR1 is SGHDT, CDR2 YYEEEE, per germline.

The chain joins TRBV6-5 to TRBJ2-2, with D possibly being TRBD2 (6 bases). Germline CDR1 MNHEY, CDR2 SVGAGI. With 4 bases removed from V and 7 bases from J, the gap between germline ends came to 13 bases. The CDR3 covers 14 residues. The CDR3 region has the DNA TGTGCCAGCAGTTGGGGACGACTAGTCGGGGAGCTGTTTTTT. This encodes CASSWGRLVGELFF.

The V gene is TRBV23-1, the J gene TRBJ1-5; 7 bases align to TRBD1. TRBV23-1 is given ORF status, its function remaining uncertain. The CDR3 covers 16 residues. V was pared by 3 bases and J by 4 bases, with 9 bases of the junction left unmatched. CDR3 sequence reads: CASSHPRQGSNQPQHF. CDR3 bases: TGCGCCAGCAGTCACCCCAGACAGGGCTCGAATCAGCCCCAGCATTTT.

This sequence joins TRBV2 and TRBJ2-5, with D tentatively TRBD1 (5 bases). The CDR3 runs 13 residues. Germline CDR1 and CDR2: SNHLY and FYNNEI. Trimming took off 2 bases at V and 2 bases at J, with 6 bases between the two ends. The CDR3 DNA sequence: TGTGCCAGCAGTGAATACAGGCAAGAGACCCAGTACTTC. Translated: CASSEYRQETQYF. Based on the CDR3 plus reference TRBV2 and TRBJ2-5, the full variable domain is EPEVTQTPSHQVTQMGQEVILRCVPISNHLYFYWYRQILGQKVEFLVSFYNNEISEKSEIFDDQFSVERPDGSNFTLKIRSTKLEDSAMYFCASSEYRQETQYFGPGTRLLVL.

This rearrangement joins TRBV5-4 to TRBJ2-1, with TRBD1 as a possible D gene (5 bases). Trimming cost V 3 bases and J 3 bases, with 13 bases left between them. Germline V CDR1 and CDR2: SGHNT, YYREEE (reference sequence). The CDR3 is 15 amino acids. The CDR3 loop reads CASSSKTAHYNEQFF. The CDR3 DNA follows: TGTGCCAGCAGCTCTAAGACAGCGCACTACAATGAGCAGTTCTTC.

The V call is TRBV28, the J call TRBJ2-2, with 8 positions matching TRBD1. The CDR3 sequence is 15 residues long. Germline values: CDR1 MDHEN, CDR2 SYDVKM. Germline trimming cut 5 bases from V and 3 bases from J; bases unmatched to any gene: 5. The CDR3 bases are TGTGCCAGCAGTGGCAGGGGGCGCTACACCGGGGAGCTGTTTTTT. Protein product: CASSGRGRYTGELFF.

The count of this clone is one. The rearrangement joins TRBV5-4 to TRBJ2-3; D perhaps matches TRBD2 (6 bases). The germline V gene has CDR1 SGHNT and CDR2 YYREEE (reference sequence). V shed 0 bases and J shed 3 bases, with 17 bases lying between them. The CDR3 is made up of 17 amino acids. CDR3 loop: CASSLGLARGGTDTQYF. In DNA form, the CDR3 reads TGTGCCAGCAGCTTGGGGTTAGCGAGGGGAGGAACAGATACGCAGTATTTT.

The V gene is TRBV2, the J gene TRBJ2-7, with a weak D call TRBD2 (5 bases). CDR1 and CDR2 (germline): SNHLY, FYNNEI. V was shortened by 2 bases and J by 3 bases, with 11 bases between the two germline ends. This CDR3 has 14 residues. CDR3 amino acids: CASSESGSNYEQYF. Written as DNA, the CDR3 is TGTGCCAGCAGTGAAAGCGGAAGCAACTACGAGCAGTACTTC.

The J gene is TRBJ1-1, the V gene TRBV5-1, with TRBD1 as a possible D gene (5 bases). This CDR3 is built from 15 residues. Trimming removed 0 bases at V and 1 base at J, with 10 bases between. Germline CDR1 is SGHRS and CDR2 is YFSETQ. The CDR3 is CASSLEGVPNTEAFF. The CDR3 DNA is TGCGCCAGCAGCTTGGAAGGGGTACCGAACACTGAAGCTTTCTTT.

V is TRBV5-4 and J is TRBJ2-3; possibly TRBD1 for D (6 bases). The germline gives CDR1 SGHNT, CDR2 YYREEE (reference sequence). The V end was cut by 4 bases, the J end by 4 bases, with 16 bases between. CDR3 length: 15 residues. CDR3 protein: CASSAPTGPADTQYF. The CDR3, as DNA: TGTGCCAGCAGCGCCCCGACAGGCCCGGCAGATACGCAGTATTTT.

The J gene is TRBJ2-5, the V gene TRBV5-6; 7 bases map to TRBD2. With 1 base clipped from V and 7 bases from J, the junction kept 7 bases outside the gene matches. CDR3 length: 14 residues. Germline loops: CDR1 SGHDT, CDR2 YYEEEE. The CDR3 nucleotides read TGTGCCAGCAGCTTGATAGGGACTAAGGGGACCCAGTACTTC. This encodes CASSLIGTKGTQYF.

This clone came up a few times. In DNA form, the CDR3 reads TGTGCCAGCTCACCAACTACCAACAGGGGCACTGAAGCTTTCTTT. Amino acids: CASSPTTNRGTEAFF. The chain joins TRBV18 to TRBJ1-1, with 7 bases fitting TRBD1. This CDR3 region has 15 residues. Germline CDR1 reads KGHSH; CDR2 reads LQKENI. V dropped 2 bases and J dropped 4; count of bases not matched to a gene: 7.

The genes are TRBV19 and TRBJ2-3; 11 bases are a match to TRBD2. The CDR3 sequence is 15 residues long. V was pared by 5 bases and J by 3 bases, with 4 bases of the junction left unmatched. Germline V gene lookup returns CDR1 LNHDA and CDR2 SQIVND (reference sequence). The CDR3: CASSLLAGGTDTQYF. The CDR3 region has the DNA TGTGCCAGTAGTCTCCTAGCGGGAGGAACAGATACGCAGTATTTT.

The chain employs TRBV5-1 and TRBJ2-3; tentatively, D is TRBD1 (6 bases). V was trimmed by 5 bases and J by 2 bases, leaving 9 bases between them. The V gene's germline CDR1 is SGHRS and CDR2 YFSETQ. The CDR3 length is 13 residues. The CDR3 DNA follows: TGCGCCAGCAGTAGGGACACCACAGATACGCAGTATTTT. Protein: CASSRDTTDTQYF.

V is TRBV3-1 (or the pseudogene TRBV3-2) and J is TRBJ1-4, with a possible D match to TRBD1 (5 bases). The CDR3 length is 15 residues. Germline loops: CDR1 LGHDT, CDR2 YNNKEL (reference sequence). V lost 0 bases and J lost 8, with 13 bases in between. CDR3 nucleotides: TGTGCCAGCAGCCAAGAGAGGGACTTCCGGGAAAAACTGTTTTTT. This sequence encodes CASSQERDFREKLFF.